Given below is one T cell receptor (beta chain) in context. These data are taken from a study of blood T cells in healthy people across ages. It was with a sample-barcoded 5' primer and a J-beta primer mix that a second PCR of about 7 to 12 cycles was run. Every sample returned 2.5 million or more CDR3-containing paired-end reads. TCRdb independently ran MiXCR on the 5' RACE reads; one entry per CDR3 protein. Of 1 million or so distinct CDR3 sequences in the sample, approximately 25% were seen once. The CDR3 totals 15 residues. The germline CDR1 and CDR2 sequences are MNHNS and SASEGT. This sample was shared with a second study, whose subject was T cells of mothers and their children.

The source of this sequence is a girl between 2 and 10 years old in good health. This chain uses TRBV6-1 with TRBJ2-5; possibly TRBD2 for D (6 bases). The DNA matches TRBJ2-7 better at its end, which makes the J call doubtful. The specimen sequenced was blood. CDR3 nucleotide sequence: TGTGCCAGCAGTGCCGGGACTTCATCTACCTACGAGCAGTACTTC. It translates to CASSAGTSSTYEQYF.